This T cell receptor beta chain was retrieved from a study of technical replicates of blood from a few donors. This clone was observed a single time. The J segment lost 4 bases and the V segment lost 2 bases, leaving 10 bases of the junction unmatched. The germline CDR1 and CDR2 sequences are LGHNA and YSLEER. The CDR3 loop spans 16 amino acids. Measured with immunoSEQ multiplex PCR; TCRdb has only the in-frame clones, and not every one. The table includes 78,000 or so clones, roughly 90% detected once. The chain couples TRBV4-3 to TRBJ1-2, with TRBD1 matching 7 bases. Sample: T cells isolated from PBMCs. The receptor's source is a human donor in good health. As DNA, the CDR3 is TGCGCCAGCAGCCAATACCTGGGACAGAAGATCTATGGCTACACCTTC. Encoded protein: CASSQYLGQKIYGYTF.